A single sample gave rise to the 23 T cell receptor beta chains below, sequenced in a study of cytomegalovirus exposure and HLA in healthy donors. PCR employed 60 Vbeta and 13 Jbeta primers. Using immunoSEQ multiplex PCR, the repertoire was profiled, and TCRdb retains in-frame clones only, with some absent. The table has approximately 210,000 clones, roughly 77% seen once. The sample comprised PBMCs. These TCRs come from a woman aged 50 to 65 in good health and CMV-seronegative.

The chain uses TRBV19 and TRBJ2-7; 8 bases match TRBD2. The CDR3 spans 14 residues. CDR1 is LNHDA and CDR2 is SQIVND in the germline V gene (reference sequence). With V trimmed by 4 bases and J by 3 bases, 5 bases remained unmatched. In DNA, the CDR3 is TGTGCCAGTAGTACAAGGACTAGCAGCTACGAGCAGTACTTC. The encoded protein is CASSTRTSSYEQYF.

The V gene is TRBV28, the J gene TRBJ1-5, with 8 bases that match TRBD1. The V gene's germline CDR1 is MDHEN and CDR2 SYDVKM. V lost 6 bases and J lost 8; bases outside the gene matches: 12. The CDR3 has 15 residues. The CDR3 loop reads CASSFGQGGIKPQHF. The CDR3 DNA sequence: TGTGCCAGCAGCTTTGGACAGGGCGGGATTAAGCCCCAGCATTTT. The whole variable domain, remainder taken from reference TRBV28 and TRBJ1-5, is DVKVTQSSRYLVKRTGEKVFLECVQDMDHENMFWYRQDPGLGLRLIYFSYDVKMKEKGDIPEGYSVSREKKERFSLILESASTNQTSMYLCASSFGQGGIKPQHFGDGTRLSIL.

The chain uses TRBV27 and TRBJ2-1; D is unresolved. Looked up from germline, CDR1 is MNHEY and CDR2 is SMNVEV (reference sequence). The CDR3 sequence is 13 residues long. Trimming took off 3 bases at V and 7 bases at J, with 10 bases between the two ends. The CDR3 nucleotides are TGTGCCAGCAGTTTTTTATTAGCTAATGAGCAGTTCTTC. This encodes CASSFLLANEQFF.

This clone was seen a handful of times. The genes are TRBV19 and TRBJ2-7, with D perhaps TRBD2 (6 bases). Trimming removed 7 bases at V and 0 bases at J, with 10 bases between. This CDR3 region has 13 residues. Germline V lookup: CDR1 LNHDA, CDR2 SQIVND (reference sequence). As DNA, the CDR3 is TGTGCCAGTATCGGGGGAGTCTCCTACGAGCAGTACTTC. It yields the protein CASIGGVSYEQYF.

The chain joins TRBV4-3 to TRBJ2-2; 8 bases fit TRBD1. Germline assignment: CDR1 LGHNA and CDR2 YSLEER. The V and J ends lost 1 base and 6 bases, in that order; junction bases with no gene match: 7. CDR3 length: 16 residues. In DNA form, the CDR3 reads TGCGCCAGCAGCCAAGCTTGGACAGGGTTCCCCGGGGAGCTGTTTTTT. This gives the protein CASSQAWTGFPGELFF.

Of note for this clone: Other nucleotide sequences from this sample produce the same CDR3. CDR3 residues: CASSPLAGGSYEQYF. The CDR3 DNA reads TGCGCCAGCAGCCCACTAGCGGGGGGATCCTACGAGCAGTACTTC. The chain combines TRBV5-1 with TRBJ2-7, with 12 nucleotides matching TRBD2. The CDR3 has 15 residues. With 4 bases clipped from V and 1 base from J, the junction kept 3 bases outside the gene matches. Germline loops: CDR1 SGHRS, CDR2 YFSETQ.

J is TRBJ2-2 and V is TRBV9; the match to TRBD1 covers 11 bases. CDR1 is SGDLS, CDR2 YYNGEE, per germline. The CDR3 is 17 amino acids. J lost 6 bases, V lost 0 bases, and 7 bases had no gene match. CDR3 amino acids: CASSVGGQGGAAGELFF. In nucleotides, the CDR3 is TGTGCCAGCAGCGTAGGGGGACAGGGGGGCGCCGCCGGGGAGCTGTTTTTT.

The chain employs TRBV7-8 and TRBJ1-2; TRBD1 agrees at 7 bases. CDR3 length equals 13 residues. The V and J ends lost 2 bases and 8 bases, in that order; junction bases with no gene match: 5. Germline CDR1 SGHVS, CDR2 FQNEAQ. The CDR3 region is CASSLQGVRGYTF. CDR3 coding DNA: TGTGCCAGCAGCTTACAGGGGGTCAGGGGCTACACCTTC.

A remark on this clone: Within the sample, other DNA sequences also encode this same CDR3. The rearrangement uses TRBV5-1 and TRBJ2-3, with 10 positions matching TRBD2. The CDR3 loop spans 16 amino acids. Unmatched junction bases numbered 4, after V lost 2 bases and J lost 1 base. Germline assignment: CDR1 SGHRS and CDR2 YFSETQ. The CDR3 region is CASSLSLAGGTDTQYF. As DNA, the CDR3 is TGCGCCAGCAGCTTAAGTCTAGCGGGAGGCACAGATACGCAGTATTTT.

This clone was found a few times. CDR3 residues: CASSLYPGLAGVNEQFF. The DNA for the CDR3 is TGTGCCAGCAGCTTATACCCGGGACTAGCGGGAGTCAATGAGCAGTTCTTC. This sequence joins TRBV7-3 and TRBJ2-1, with TRBD2 matching 14 bases. Trimming cost V 2 bases and J 6 bases; bases outside gene matches: 6. There are 17 residues in the CDR3. Germline lookup yields CDR1 SGHTA and CDR2 FQGTGA.

The chain has TRBV2 and TRBJ2-2; 7 bases line up with TRBD2. The CDR3 has 17 amino acids. With 1 base clipped from V and 7 bases from J, the junction kept 12 bases outside the gene matches. The germline V gene encodes CDR1 SNHLY and CDR2 FYNNEI. CDR3: CASSEVPAAGTGGELFF. The CDR3 DNA sequence: TGTGCCAGCAGTGAAGTCCCCGCAGCGGGGACGGGCGGGGAGCTGTTTTTT.

The chain recombines TRBV5-6 with TRBJ2-3, with a weak D call TRBD2 (6 bases). Germline assignment: CDR1 SGHDT and CDR2 YYEEEE. V lost 4 bases to trimming and J lost 5 bases, with 20 bases between them. This CDR3 comprises 16 residues. This CDR3 reads CASSPTGTFSVDTQYF. Written as DNA, the CDR3 is TGTGCCAGCAGCCCGACCGGGACTTTTAGCGTAGATACGCAGTATTTT.

In DNA form, the CDR3 reads TGTGCCAGCAGCTTGGATAGGGGGAACGAGCAGTACTTC. Protein product: CASSLDRGNEQYF. The chain carries TRBV5-6 and TRBJ2-7, with D perhaps matching TRBD1 (6 bases). Trimming took off 0 bases at V and 5 bases at J, with 9 bases between the two ends. The CDR3 runs 13 residues. From germline, CDR1 is SGHDT and CDR2 YYEEEE.

The J gene is TRBJ1-1, the V gene TRBV5-4, with 8 bases aligning to TRBD1. CDR1 is SGHNT, CDR2 YYREEE, per germline (reference sequence). This CDR3 has 18 amino acids. Losses at the gene ends were 6 bases for V and 1 base for J; bases not matched to a gene: 17. As DNA, the CDR3 is TGTGCCAGCACTCAACGTCGGCAGGGGGCTTCTGGGAACACTGAAGCTTTCTTT. This translates into CASTQRRQGASGNTEAFF.

J is TRBJ1-2 and V is TRBV5-6; D unresolved. Germline assignment: CDR1 SGHDT and CDR2 YYEEEE. This CDR3 is 13 amino acids long. Deletions cut 0 bases from V and 8 bases from J, with 11 bases between. The CDR3 loop reads CASSLDGLGGYTF. In nucleotides, the CDR3 is TGTGCCAGCAGCTTGGATGGGCTCGGAGGCTACACCTTC. The whole variable domain, remainder taken from reference TRBV5-6 and TRBJ1-2, is DAGVTQSPTHLIKTRGQQVTLRCSPKSGHDTVSWYQQALGQGPQFIFQYYEEEERQRGNFPDRFSGHQFPNYSSELNVNALLLGDSALYLCASSLDGLGGYTFGSGTRLTVV.

The CDR3 sequence: CASGPGGRLAEAFF. In DNA, the CDR3 is TGTGCCAGCGGCCCAGGGGGTCGACTTGCTGAAGCTTTCTTT. The chain has TRBV19 and TRBJ1-1, with 7 bases aligning to TRBD1. The CDR3 length is 14 residues. The junction had 13 bases not matched to a gene; V was cut back by 9 bases and J by 6 bases. Germline CDR1 and CDR2: LNHDA and SQIVND (reference sequence).

This clone was recorded once. The chain uses TRBV7-2 and TRBJ1-2; a possible D gene is TRBD1 (5 bases). In germline, CDR1 is SGHTA, CDR2 FQGNSA. The CDR3 extends over 14 amino acids. Trimming took off 1 base at V and 3 bases at J, with 9 bases between the two ends. CDR3 bases: TGTGCCAGCAGCTTAGTTCGGGGGGACTATGGCTACACCTTC. Translating gives CASSLVRGDYGYTF.

This chain joins TRBV5-4 and TRBJ1-2; TRBD1 matches 8 bases. In germline, CDR1 is SGHNT, CDR2 YYREEE (reference sequence). The CDR3 is 13 residues long. V lost 5 bases and J lost 3; bases outside the gene matches: 3. CDR3 bases: TGTGCCAGCAGACAGACAGGGGACTATGGCTACACCTTC. This translates into CASRQTGDYGYTF.

The V and J genes are TRBV11-1 and TRBJ2-5; 10 bases line up with TRBD1. Unmatched junction bases numbered 10, after V lost 7 bases and J lost 5 bases. CDR1 is SGHAT and CDR2 is FQDESV in the germline V gene (reference sequence). CDR3 length: 15 amino acids. The CDR3 nucleotides read TGTGCCAGCATCAATACAGACAGGGGGCAGGAGACCCAGTACTTC. Translated, it gives CASINTDRGQETQYF. The entire variable domain, with the rest obtained from reference TRBV11-1 and TRBJ2-5, is as follows: EAEVAQSPRYKITEKSQAVAFWCDPISGHATLYWYRQILGQGPELLVQFQDESVVDDSQLPKDRFSAERLKGVDSTLKIQPAELGDSAMYLCASINTDRGQETQYFGPGTRLLVL.

This chain links TRBV18 with TRBJ2-5, with TRBD2 matching 10 bases. The CDR3 runs to 16 residues. Germline trimming cut 5 bases from V and 3 bases from J; bases unmatched to any gene: 9. In germline, CDR1 is KGHSH, CDR2 LQKENI. CDR3 in amino acids: CASSALYLAGEETQYF. CDR3 coding DNA: TGTGCCAGCTCAGCGCTATATCTAGCGGGGGAAGAGACCCAGTACTTC.

The rearrangement uses TRBV6-1 and TRBJ2-1; D is unresolved. This CDR3 is 13 amino acids long. The germline V and J ends were trimmed by 2 bases and 7 bases, with 9 bases remaining between them. The germline gives CDR1 MNHNS, CDR2 SASEGT. The CDR3 region is CASSEPPRNEQFF. In nucleotides, the CDR3 is TGTGCCAGCAGTGAACCCCCCCGTAATGAGCAGTTCTTC.

This rearrangement joins TRBV11-2 to TRBJ2-3, with D uncertain. Looked up from germline, CDR1 is SGHAT and CDR2 is FQNNGV. The CDR3 has 15 amino acids. Trimming pared 3 bases from V and 3 bases from J, leaving 13 bases between. CDR3 nucleotide sequence: TGTGCCAGCAGCTTCTACGGCCAGGCGACAGATACGCAGTATTTT. Translating it yields CASSFYGQATDTQYF.

Here the CDR3 reads CASSFGFQGTNEKLFF. The CDR3 DNA reads TGTGCCAGCAGCTTTGGGTTCCAGGGCACTAATGAAAAACTGTTTTTT. This chain joins TRBV7-9 and TRBJ1-4; TRBD1 is a possible D gene (5 bases). Germline CDR1 SEHNR, CDR2 FQNEAQ (reference sequence). V dropped 3 bases and J dropped 2 bases, with 13 bases sitting between them. The CDR3 covers 16 residues.